The next 32 T cell receptor beta chains were all read from a single sample in a study of ipilimumab plus nivolumab after autologous stem cell transplantation. Assay used: immunoSEQ multiplex PCR; TCRdb lists only in-frame clones, some missing. The repertoire holds about 19,000 clones, about four fifths seen once, with around 7% in the top ten. Sample: PBMCs, taken in a trial of ipilimumab plus nivolumab as post-transplant consolidation. The receptors originated from a male donor with diffuse large B-cell lymphoma.

The V call is TRBV30, the J call TRBJ2-5; possible D gene TRBD2, 7 bases. The germline V gene encodes CDR1 GTSNPN and CDR2 SVGIG (reference sequence). V lost 4 bases, J lost 4 bases, and 16 bases lay in between. This CDR3 contains 14 residues. The CDR3 is CAWTRGGGGETQYF. CDR3 sequence (DNA): TGTGCCTGGACCCGGGGAGGGGGTGGAGAGACCCAGTACTTC.

The J gene is TRBJ1-2, the V gene TRBV9; D gene ambiguous. The CDR3 loop spans 15 amino acids. Germline lookup yields CDR1 SGDLS and CDR2 YYNGEE. V shed 3 bases and J shed 4 bases, with 16 bases lying between them. The CDR3 is CASSESAGTSYGYTF. DNA of the CDR3: TGTGCCAGCAGCGAATCGGCAGGTACGAGCTATGGCTACACCTTC.

V and J are TRBV7-8 and TRBJ1-5; D unresolved. Germline V gene sequence: CDR1 SGHVS, CDR2 FQNEAQ. The CDR3 length is 15 residues. Trimming removed 1 base from V and 0 bases from J, with 7 bases in between. In nucleotides, the CDR3 is TGTGCCAGCAGCTTAGTCGGCAATAGCAATCAGCCCCAGCATTTT. This gives the protein CASSLVGNSNQPQHF.

The chain combines TRBV14 with TRBJ2-7, with 7 bases lining up with TRBD1. V shed 1 base and J 6 bases; nucleotides not matched to a gene: 12. The CDR3 contains 16 residues. Germline V lookup: CDR1 SGHDN, CDR2 FVKESK. The CDR3 spells CASSQVGQIFQSEQYF. CDR3 sequence (DNA): TGTGCCAGCAGCCAAGTGGGACAGATCTTCCAGAGCGAGCAGTACTTC.

The chain combines TRBV2 with TRBJ1-6; perhaps TRBD1 as D (6 bases). Germline V gene data show CDR1 as SNHLY and CDR2 as FYNNEI. CDR3 size: 14 residues. Trimming shortened V by 2 bases and J by 13 bases, and 15 bases separated the two germline ends. The CDR3 here is CASSEQGPTAPLHF. Written as DNA, the CDR3 is TGTGCCAGCAGTGAACAGGGGCCCACAGCCCCCCTCCACTTT.

This chain links TRBV5-3 with TRBJ1-1; D uncertain. TRBV5-3 is identified as an open reading frame with a role that is uncertain. The length of the CDR3 is 13 residues. V was trimmed by 0 bases and J by 6 bases, leaving 9 bases between them. As DNA, the CDR3 is TGTGCCAGAAGCTTGGAACTCCTCGCTGAAGCTTTCTTT. This codes for CARSLELLAEAFF.

This rearrangement joins TRBV5-6 to TRBJ1-4; 7 nucleotides line up with TRBD1. V lost 4 bases and J lost 2; bases outside the gene matches: 5. The CDR3 runs 15 residues. Germline assignment: CDR1 SGHDT and CDR2 YYEEEE. CDR3 region: CASSGPRGTNEKLFF. The CDR3 coding sequence is TGTGCCAGCAGCGGCCCCAGGGGGACTAATGAAAAACTGTTTTTT.

The chain carries TRBV11-2 and TRBJ2-7, with TRBD1 as a possible D gene (6 bases). The CDR3 runs 16 residues. From germline, CDR1 is SGHAT and CDR2 FQNNGV. Between the trimmed V and J ends, which lost 4 bases and 0 bases, there was a span of 16 bases. The CDR3 DNA is TGTGCCAGCAGCTCTAGACAGGCCTCAAGCTCCTACGAGCAGTACTTC. This gives the protein CASSSRQASSSYEQYF. The full variable domain, with the rest looked up from reference TRBV11-2 and TRBJ2-7, is EAGVAQSPRYKIIEKRQSVAFWCNPISGHATLYWYQQILGQGPKLLIQFQNNGVVDDSQLPKDRFSAERLKGVDSTLKIQPAKLEDSAVYLCASSSRQASSSYEQYFGPGTRLTVT.

This clone was detected a few times. The chain uses TRBV5-4 and TRBJ1-1; weak D call: TRBD1 (5 bases). Germline values: CDR1 SGHNT, CDR2 YYREEE (reference sequence). The CDR3 has 14 residues. V was trimmed by 5 bases and J by 8 bases, leaving 19 bases between them. Written as DNA, the CDR3 is TGTGCCAGCAGTCCGACCGGGGCGTCAGGGGAAGCTTTCTTT. Protein sequence: CASSPTGASGEAFF.

The chain recombines TRBV19 with TRBJ1-1; maybe TRBD1 (5 bases). The ends were cut back, 4 bases at V and 7 bases at J, with 10 bases in the middle. This CDR3 has 12 amino acids. Germline V CDR1 and CDR2: LNHDA, SQIVND (reference sequence). The CDR3 coding sequence is TGTGCCAGTAGTAGTGACAGCTATGAAGCTTTCTTT. It specifies CASSSDSYEAFF.

The rearrangement uses TRBV5-3 and TRBJ2-7, with D uncertain. TRBV5-3 is an ORF, with its function uncertain. Trimming removed 4 bases at V and 6 bases at J, with 23 bases between. This CDR3 spans 16 amino acids. Here the CDR3 DNA reads TGTGCCAGAAGCGTGCGGCTCCCTGAGGTCGTGGGCGAGCAGTACTTC. Residues: CARSVRLPEVVGEQYF.

This clone occurred once. J is TRBJ1-1 and V is TRBV9; D unclear. The germline V and J ends were trimmed by 0 bases and 5 bases, with 8 bases remaining between them. Germline V gene lookup returns CDR1 SGDLS and CDR2 YYNGEE. This CDR3 spans 13 amino acids. CDR3 sequence reads: CASSVGSRTEAFF. The CDR3 coding sequence is TGTGCCAGCAGCGTAGGGTCGAGGACTGAAGCTTTCTTT.

This clone has a handful of counts. V gene TRBV27 combines with J gene TRBJ2-3; unclear D gene. Germline CDR1 MNHEY, CDR2 SMNVEV (reference sequence). The CDR3 runs 15 residues. V shed 5 bases and J shed 0 bases, with 12 bases lying between them. CDR3 sequence: CASSPILLSTDTQYF. The CDR3 DNA follows: TGTGCCAGCAGTCCCATACTACTGAGCACAGATACGCAGTATTTT.

The rearrangement links TRBV18 to TRBJ1-5; no reliable D call. The CDR3 consists of 14 residues. Trimming pared 6 bases from V and 2 bases from J, leaving 11 bases between. Germline V gene data show CDR1 as KGHSH and CDR2 as LQKENI. The CDR3 spells CASSSEAGNQPQHF. In DNA, the CDR3 is TGTGCCAGCTCCTCCGAGGCGGGCAATCAGCCCCAGCATTTT.

V gene TRBV27 combines with J gene TRBJ1-3; TRBD1 might be the D (6 bases). CDR1 is MNHEY and CDR2 is SMNVEV in the germline V gene (reference sequence). The CDR3 spans 14 residues. V was cut by 5 bases and J by 1 base, with 9 bases left in between. The CDR3 region has the DNA TGTGCCAGCAGTCTCAGGGGATCTGGAAACACCATATATTTT. Protein product: CASSLRGSGNTIYF.

The rearrangement uses TRBV11-2 and TRBJ1-1; possibly TRBD1 for D (5 bases). This CDR3 is built from 15 residues. V lost 2 bases to trimming and J lost 5 bases, with 15 bases between them. Germline lookup yields CDR1 SGHAT and CDR2 FQNNGV. The CDR3 sequence is CASSLKGSGGTEAFF. The DNA for the CDR3 is TGTGCCAGCAGCTTAAAGGGGTCCGGGGGAACTGAAGCTTTCTTT.

The chain has TRBV9 and TRBJ2-6; no firm D call. Trimming removed 0 bases at V and 0 bases at J, with 13 bases between. The CDR3 covers 18 residues. The germline V gene encodes CDR1 SGDLS and CDR2 YYNGEE. This CDR3 reads CASSVEHQSTSGANVLTF. The CDR3 DNA sequence: TGTGCCAGCAGCGTAGAACACCAGAGTACCTCTGGGGCCAACGTCCTGACTTTC.

The chain joins TRBV6-1 to TRBJ2-2; 11 nucleotides line up with TRBD2. The germline V gene encodes CDR1 MNHNS and CDR2 SASEGT. The CDR3 has 16 residues. The trim removed 2 bases at V and 6 bases at J, leaving 5 bases unmatched. The CDR3 region is CASSELAGGESGELFF. The CDR3 region has the DNA TGTGCCAGCAGTGAACTAGCGGGGGGTGAGTCCGGGGAGCTGTTTTTT.

The chain joins TRBV6-1 to TRBJ2-1, with 7 bases aligning to TRBD2. There are 15 residues in the CDR3. Germline assignment: CDR1 MNHNS and CDR2 SASEGT. J was trimmed by 1 base and V by 7 bases; bases with no gene match: 7. The CDR3 DNA reads as TGTGCCAGCACATTCCGGGGGGTGTCCTACAATGAGCAGTTCTTC. Amino acids: CASTFRGVSYNEQFF.

The J gene is TRBJ1-1, the V gene TRBV6-1; perhaps TRBD1 as D (6 bases). The V end lost 3 bases, the J end lost 3 bases, and 11 bases lay between the germline ends. The CDR3 is 14 amino acids. Germline CDR1 is MNHNS and CDR2 is SASEGT. The CDR3: CASSEIGGDTEAFF. Written as DNA, the CDR3 is TGTGCCAGCAGTGAGATAGGGGGGGACACTGAAGCTTTCTTT.

The chain joins TRBV7-8 to TRBJ1-2, with D possibly matching TRBD1 (6 bases). Germline V gene data show CDR1 as SGHVS and CDR2 as FQNEAQ. The V end lost 6 bases, the J end lost 7 bases, and 15 bases lay between the germline ends. The CDR3 length is 13 residues. The CDR3 DNA reads TGTGCCAGCAGGGATGGGGGGGCTGCTGGCTACACCTTC. Its translation: CASRDGGAAGYTF.

CDR3 nucleotide sequence: TGTGCCAGTAGTATAGGAGAACAGGGTGTTATCTACAATGAGCAGTTCTTC. Translation: CASSIGEQGVIYNEQFF. The chain links TRBV19 to TRBJ2-1, with a possible D match to TRBD1 (6 bases). V lost 1 base and J 3 bases, leaving 16 bases between the germline ends. Looked up from germline, CDR1 is LNHDA and CDR2 is SQIVND (reference sequence). The length of the CDR3 is 17 residues.

The V gene is TRBV5-5, the J gene TRBJ1-5, with D unclear. The ends were cut back, 0 bases at V and 10 bases at J, with 14 bases in the middle. This CDR3 region has 14 residues. Germline V gene data show CDR1 as SGHKS and CDR2 as YYEKEE (reference sequence). The DNA of the CDR3 is TGTGCCAGCAGCTTGGCTCAAAGCCCTTCCCCCCAGCATTTT. Encoded protein: CASSLAQSPSPQHF.

The genes are TRBV7-2 and TRBJ1-2, with a tentative D call TRBD1 (5 bases). V was trimmed by 1 base and J by 3 bases, leaving 15 bases between them. This CDR3 comprises 16 residues. The V gene's germline CDR1 is SGHTA and CDR2 FQGNSA. The CDR3 reads CASSLVGTVGDYGYTF. The CDR3 coding sequence is TGTGCCAGCAGCTTAGTGGGGACCGTTGGAGACTATGGCTACACCTTC.

The chain employs TRBV2 and TRBJ2-1; D unresolved. The CDR3 length is 11 residues. The V gene's germline CDR1 is SNHLY and CDR2 FYNNEI. The ends were cut back, 6 bases at V and 10 bases at J, with 10 bases in the middle. The CDR3 DNA sequence: TGTGCCAGCAGACGCACTCTGGAGCAGTTCTTC. This sequence encodes CASRRTLEQFF.

The V and J genes are TRBV14 and TRBJ2-7; no firm D call. CDR1 and CDR2 from the germline V gene are SGHDN and FVKESK. V lost 0 bases and J lost 0, with 6 bases in between. This CDR3 has 14 amino acids. CDR3 residues: CASSQEERSYEQYF. CDR3 coding DNA: TGTGCCAGCAGCCAAGAGGAGCGCTCCTACGAGCAGTACTTC. Combining the CDR3 with reference TRBV14 and TRBJ2-7 gives the whole variable domain EAGVTQFPSHSVIEKGQTVTLRCDPISGHDNLYWYRRVMGKEIKFLLHFVKESKQDESGMPNNRFLAERTGGTYSTLKVQPAELEDSGVYFCASSQEERSYEQYFGPGTRLTVT.

The DNA of the CDR3 is TGTGCCAGCAGCCAAGATTGGCTAGCGGGGGGGAACTTAGCCAAAAACATTCAGTACTTC. This codes for CASSQDWLAGGNLAKNIQYF. The chain uses TRBV4-2 and TRBJ2-4, with 12 bases identical to TRBD2. The CDR3 is made up of 20 amino acids. Per the germline V gene, CDR1 is LGHNA and CDR2 is YNFKEQ. J was trimmed by 0 bases and V by 0 bases; bases with no gene match: 9.

The chain carries TRBV5-1 and TRBJ1-1; D gene uncertain. Germline V gives CDR1 SGHRS, CDR2 YFSETQ. Trimming left V 4 bases short and J 6 bases short, with 19 bases between. This CDR3 region has 15 residues. This CDR3 reads CASSPVGSQVPEAFF. The CDR3 region has the DNA TGCGCCAGCAGCCCGGTTGGGAGTCAAGTCCCTGAAGCTTTCTTT.

The chain uses TRBV5-5 and TRBJ1-5; D is undetermined. Trimming took 4 bases from V and 1 from J, leaving 18 bases between them. The CDR3 covers 17 residues. The germline V gene has CDR1 SGHKS and CDR2 YYEKEE (reference sequence). This CDR3 is CASSPGEWGGSNQPQHF. CDR3 in DNA: TGTGCCAGCAGCCCCGGGGAGTGGGGAGGAAGCAATCAGCCCCAGCATTTT.

The rearrangement uses TRBV4-1 and TRBJ2-1; weak D call: TRBD1 (6 bases). In germline, CDR1 is MGHRA, CDR2 YSYEKL. This CDR3 is 15 amino acids long. Deletions cut 3 bases from V and 6 bases from J, with 15 bases between. Here the CDR3 reads CASSQAVQGSNEQFF. In DNA, the CDR3 is TGCGCCAGCAGCCAGGCTGTACAGGGCAGCAATGAGCAGTTCTTC.

This clone came up a few times. V and J are TRBV4-2 and TRBJ2-1; 8 nucleotides match TRBD2. The junction had 9 bases not matched to a gene; V was cut back by 1 base and J by 4 bases. Per germline, CDR1 LGHNA and CDR2 YNFKEQ. The CDR3 has 17 amino acids. The CDR3 nucleotides are TGTGCCAGCAGCCAAGCACCGAGCGGGGGACTTTACAATGAGCAGTTCTTC. Its protein product is CASSQAPSGGLYNEQFF.

J is TRBJ1-1 and V is TRBV2; no clear D gene. In germline, CDR1 is SNHLY, CDR2 FYNNEI. This CDR3 contains 11 residues. The germline V and J ends were trimmed by 7 bases and 9 bases, with 12 bases remaining between them. The CDR3: CASTEVQQAFF. The CDR3 DNA reads as TGTGCCAGCACCGAGGTCCAACAAGCTTTCTTT.